Shown below are 7 T cell receptor beta chains from a single sample sequenced in a study of T cell responses to AZD1222 COVID-19 vaccine. The assay was immunoSEQ multiplex PCR, and TCRdb's table has in-frame clones only and misses some. In the table there are some 150,000 clones, 92% of which are singletons. Sample: peripheral blood, taken 28 days after the second AZD1222 dose. The receptor source for this set is an adult who received the AZD1222 COVID-19 vaccine.

The CDR3 here is CASSWGQDTEAFF. The CDR3 DNA reads TGTGCCAGCAGCTGGGGACAGGACACTGAAGCTTTCTTT. The chain has TRBV7-9 and TRBJ1-1; 8 nucleotides align to TRBD1. With 4 bases clipped from V and 3 bases from J, the junction kept 1 base outside the gene matches. This CDR3 is 13 amino acids long. CDR1 SEHNR and CDR2 FQNEAQ come from the germline V gene (reference sequence).

The chain uses TRBV2 and TRBJ2-5; D unresolved. Trimming removed 4 bases from V and 4 bases from J, with 7 bases in between. The CDR3 loop spans 12 amino acids. From germline, CDR1 is SNHLY and CDR2 FYNNEI. CDR3 nucleotides: TGTGCCAGCAGTGTGGCCCGAGAGACCCAGTACTTC. This codes for CASSVARETQYF.

This chain links TRBV12-3 or TRBV12-4 with TRBJ2-7; D unclear. The CDR3 sequence is 12 residues long. V shed 6 bases and J shed 6 bases, with 12 bases lying between them. CDR3 sequence: CASRQTRSEQYF. The CDR3 coding sequence is TGTGCCAGCAGACAAACTCGTAGCGAGCAGTACTTC.

Remarks on this clone: The junction shows a germline mismatch at one end, possibly a read error. This sequence joins TRBV18 and TRBJ1-1; D possibly corresponds to TRBD1 (5 bases). The CDR3 is 12 residues long. CDR1 and CDR2 from the germline V gene are KGHSH and LQKENI. The DNA of the CDR3 is TGTGCCAGCTCACCACAAATAGGCAGGGTGGTCTTT. Its protein is CASSPQIGRVVF.

This chain joins TRBV28 and TRBJ1-6; TRBD1 might be the D (6 bases). Germline lookup yields CDR1 MDHEN and CDR2 SYDVKM. V was clipped by 7 bases and J by 5 bases, with 12 bases between them. The CDR3 sequence is 14 residues long. DNA of the CDR3: TGTGCCAGCATCTTTCGACAGGATAATTCACCCCTCCACTTT. Translating it yields CASIFRQDNSPLHF.

The V call is TRBV5-4, the J call TRBJ2-2, with TRBD2 matching over 14 bases. Trimming at V came to 4 bases and at J to 2 bases, leaving 4 bases not matched to a gene. Germline loops: CDR1 SGHNT, CDR2 YYREEE (reference sequence). The CDR3 runs to 17 residues. The CDR3 protein is CASSGTSGSLNTGELFF. In DNA, the CDR3 is TGTGCCAGCAGCGGGACTAGCGGGAGCCTAAACACCGGGGAGCTGTTTTTT.

The chain joins TRBV9 to TRBJ1-2; no definite D call. V lost 1 base and J lost 4, with 17 bases in between. The CDR3 is 16 amino acids. The germline V gene has CDR1 SGDLS and CDR2 YYNGEE. The CDR3 DNA follows: TGTGCCAGCAGCGTAATGGGCGGTGGACTGGGCTATGGCTACACCTTC. It specifies CASSVMGGGLGYGYTF.